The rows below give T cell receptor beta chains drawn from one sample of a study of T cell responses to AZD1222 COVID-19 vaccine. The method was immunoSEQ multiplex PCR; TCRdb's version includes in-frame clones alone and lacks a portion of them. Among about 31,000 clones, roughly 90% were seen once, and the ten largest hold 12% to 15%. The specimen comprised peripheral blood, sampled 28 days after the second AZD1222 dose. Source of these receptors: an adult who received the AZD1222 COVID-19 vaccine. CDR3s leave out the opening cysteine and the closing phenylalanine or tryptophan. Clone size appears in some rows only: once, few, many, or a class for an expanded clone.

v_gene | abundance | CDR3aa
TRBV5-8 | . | ASSLSTEAF
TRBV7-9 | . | ASSLAGGGSGYEQY
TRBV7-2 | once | ASSSLDGGYT
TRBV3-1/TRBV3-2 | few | ASSQGQGARQPQH
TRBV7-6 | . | ASSPTLDNGKGELF
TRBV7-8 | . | ASSLQGAGNYGYT
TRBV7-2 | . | ASSRPGQGESTEAF
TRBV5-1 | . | ASSSNGYEQY
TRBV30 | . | AWGTGVAYEQY
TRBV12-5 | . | ASGLPRESTDTQY
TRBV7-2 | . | ASSSPPGWETPLH
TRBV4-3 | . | ASSQAWGAAEQF
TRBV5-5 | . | ASSLGRGPYEQY